The TCR beta chain described here comes from a study of T cell changes during pregnancy in multiple sclerosis. Generated by immunoSEQ multiplex PCR, the TCRdb table keeps only in-frame clones and is missing some. The sample shows about 87,000 clones, around 93% of them seen only once. Trimming at V came to 2 bases and at J to 0 bases, leaving 8 bases not matched to a gene. CDR3 length equals 17 residues. CDR1 and CDR2 from the germline V gene are MDHEN and SYDVKM. The receptor was derived from a female donor in good health, enrolled as a control in a pregnancy study. The chain couples TRBV28 to TRBJ2-3; 7 bases are shared with TRBD2. The sample was peripheral blood, taken in the third trimester of pregnancy. In DNA, the CDR3 is TGTGCCAGCAGTTTAGAACGGGAGGACCCTAGCACAGATACGCAGTATTTT. Encoded protein: CASSLEREDPSTDTQYF.